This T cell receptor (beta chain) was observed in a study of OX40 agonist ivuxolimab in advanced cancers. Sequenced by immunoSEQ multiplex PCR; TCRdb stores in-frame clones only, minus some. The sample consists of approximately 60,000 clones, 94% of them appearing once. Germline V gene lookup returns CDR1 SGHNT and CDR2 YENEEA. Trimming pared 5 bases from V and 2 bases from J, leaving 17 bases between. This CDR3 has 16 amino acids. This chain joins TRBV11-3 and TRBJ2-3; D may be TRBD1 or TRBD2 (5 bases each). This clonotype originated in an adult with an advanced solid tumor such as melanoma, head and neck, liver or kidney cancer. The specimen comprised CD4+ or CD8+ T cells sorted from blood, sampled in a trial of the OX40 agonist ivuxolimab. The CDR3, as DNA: TGTGCCAGCAGCGGCGCGGGTGACAGACTCACAGATACGCAGTATTTT. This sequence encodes CASSGAGDRLTDTQYF.